This T cell receptor (beta chain) is drawn from a study of chemoradiotherapy in HPV16-positive cancers. With respect to this clone: Its antigen is undetermined.

General study findings and limits: For HPV16-positive patients, expanding HPV-responsive T cells associated with longer recurrence-free survival.

Over chemoradiotherapy, repertoires were sampled more than once. Only in-frame clones appear in the TCRdb table, and some are missing; sequencing was by immunoSEQ multiplex PCR. The sample lists fewer than 16,000 clones; approximately 80% were seen once. The TCR originated in a human donor with HPV-associated anogenital cancer. Sample collection occurred from a patient who underwent chemoradiotherapy.

The CDR3 DNA reads as TGTGCCAGCAGTCTCAGGATTAGCAGCGAGCAGTACTTC. Amino acids: CASSLRISSEQYF. The chain combines TRBV6-5 with TRBJ2-7; D gene ambiguous. With 5 bases removed from V and 6 bases from J, the gap between germline ends came to 14 bases. This CDR3 is built from 13 residues. Germline CDR1 and CDR2: MNHEY and SVGAGI.